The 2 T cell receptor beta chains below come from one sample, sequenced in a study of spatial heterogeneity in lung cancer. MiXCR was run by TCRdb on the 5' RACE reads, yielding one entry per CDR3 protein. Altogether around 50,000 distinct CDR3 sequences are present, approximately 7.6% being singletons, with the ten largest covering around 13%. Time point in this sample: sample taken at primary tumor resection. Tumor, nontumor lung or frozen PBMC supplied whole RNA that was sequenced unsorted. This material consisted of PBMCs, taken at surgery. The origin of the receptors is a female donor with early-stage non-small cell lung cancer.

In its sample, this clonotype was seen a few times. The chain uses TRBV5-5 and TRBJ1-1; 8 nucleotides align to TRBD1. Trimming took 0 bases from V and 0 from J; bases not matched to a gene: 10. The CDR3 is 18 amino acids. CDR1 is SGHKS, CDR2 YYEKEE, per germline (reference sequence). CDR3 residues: CASSLASGGRHMNTEAFF. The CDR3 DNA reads TGTGCCAGCAGCTTGGCGTCAGGGGGCCGACACATGAACACTGAAGCTTTCTTT. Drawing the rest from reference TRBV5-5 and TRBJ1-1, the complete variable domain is DAGVTQSPTHLIKTRGQQVTLRCSPISGHKSVSWYQQVLGQGPQFIFQYYEKEERGRGNFPDRFSARQFPNYSSELNVNALLLGDSALYLCASSLASGGRHMNTEAFFGQGTRLTVV.

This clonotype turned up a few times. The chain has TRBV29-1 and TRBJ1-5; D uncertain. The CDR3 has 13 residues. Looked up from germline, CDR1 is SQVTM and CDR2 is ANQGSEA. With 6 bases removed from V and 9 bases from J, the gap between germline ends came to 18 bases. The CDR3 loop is CSVREDGNSPQHF. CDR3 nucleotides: TGCAGCGTCCGGGAGGACGGCAATTCGCCCCAGCATTTT.